These 5 T cell receptor beta chains originate from one sample sequenced in a study of blood T cell repertoires in COVID-19. Some clones are missing from TCRdb's copy, which holds only in-frame ones; the method was immunoSEQ multiplex PCR. The sample records tens of thousands of clones, about 81% being singletons. Sequences were obtained from peripheral blood. The receptors stem from a human donor in a cohort sampled during active COVID-19.

V and J are TRBV29-1 and TRBJ2-1; 10 nucleotides line up with TRBD2. This CDR3 has 14 residues. J lost 4 bases, V lost 2 bases, and 2 bases had no gene match. Germline V lookup: CDR1 SQVTM, CDR2 ANQGSEA. The CDR3 is CSVELAGVYNEQFF. CDR3 in DNA: TGCAGCGTTGAACTAGCGGGGGTTTACAATGAGCAGTTCTTC.

J is TRBJ2-7 and V is TRBV5-1, with TRBD1 identical over 9 bases. CDR1 SGHRS and CDR2 YFSETQ come from the germline V gene. The CDR3 sequence is 16 residues long. J lost 1 base, V lost 4 bases, and 9 bases had no gene match. CDR3 sequence: CASSEQGAISSYEQYF. CDR3 sequence (DNA): TGCGCCAGCAGCGAACAGGGGGCCATCAGTTCCTACGAGCAGTACTTC.

The rearrangement links TRBV7-3 to TRBJ2-2, with 9 positions matching TRBD1. V lost 2 bases and J lost 5; bases outside the gene matches: 6. The CDR3 runs to 16 residues. From germline, CDR1 is SGHTA and CDR2 FQGTGA. Here the CDR3 DNA reads TGTGCCAGCAGCTTATTCGGACAGGGGAGAACCGGGGAGCTGTTTTTT. Translation: CASSLFGQGRTGELFF.

The rearrangement uses TRBV5-6 and TRBJ1-6, with no clear D. CDR1 and CDR2 (germline): SGHDT, YYEEEE. V was pared by 5 bases and J by 2 bases, with 8 bases between. The CDR3 runs to 14 residues. Written as DNA, the CDR3 is TGTGCCAGCAGAAGCAGGACCTATAATTCACCCCTCCACTTT. This codes for CASRSRTYNSPLHF.

The rearrangement links TRBV6-4 to TRBJ2-3, with D tentatively TRBD1 (6 bases). Germline V gene sequence: CDR1 MRHNA, CDR2 SNTAGT. The length of the CDR3 is 14 residues. Deletions cut 11 bases from V and 0 bases from J, with 15 bases between. The CDR3 reads CAQQPDRSTDTQYF. Written as DNA, the CDR3 is TGTGCCCAACAACCCGACAGGAGCACAGATACGCAGTATTTT.